These 21 T cell receptor beta chains came from one sample sequenced in a study of T cells in Graves' hyperthyroidism and ophthalmopathy. RNA transcripts yielded amplified TCR beta CDR3 regions. The HTBI primer set was used in a first-round RT-PCR of the TCR CDR3. TCRdb used MiXCR to reprocess the multiplex PCR reads, holding one entry per CDR3 protein. The sample contains some 690,000 distinct CDR3 sequences, 15% to 20% of which appear only once. Sequenced material: blood. These TCRs come from a man aged 45-65 years with Graves' hyperthyroidism.

A few counts support this clonotype. The gene calls are TRBV30 and TRBJ2-3; 11 bases map to TRBD2. The junction had 2 bases not matched to a gene; V was cut back by 5 bases and J by 4 bases. The germline V gene has CDR1 GTSNPN and CDR2 SVGIG (reference sequence). The CDR3 length is 13 residues. CDR3 sequence: CAWGTSGPDTQYF. The CDR3 region has the DNA TGTGCCTGGGGGACTAGCGGCCCAGATACGCAGTATTTT.

The chain is built from TRBV25-1 and TRBJ1-1, with D perhaps matching TRBD1 (6 bases). CDR1 is MGHDK and CDR2 is SYGVNS in the germline V gene. Trimming removed 1 base at V and 6 bases at J, with 18 bases between. The CDR3 is 16 amino acids. The CDR3 region has the DNA TGTGCCAGCAGTGAATTGGGGGGGGGCCAAGTCTCTGAAGCTTTCTTT. As protein: CASSELGGGQVSEAFF.

This clonotype was seen a few times. The rearrangement links TRBV7-9 to TRBJ2-1, with TRBD2 identical over 14 bases. The CDR3 sequence is 18 residues long. V lost 8 bases, J lost 7 bases, and 16 bases stayed unmatched. Per the germline V gene, CDR1 is SEHNR and CDR2 is FQNEAQ (reference sequence). The CDR3 here is CASSPRTSGRSGTNEQFF. In nucleotides, the CDR3 is TGTGCCAGCTCACCCCGGACTAGCGGGAGGTCGGGTACGAATGAGCAGTTCTTC.

This clonotype was seen ten or more times. The J gene is TRBJ1-5, the V gene TRBV19, with D possibly matching TRBD1 (6 bases). Per germline, CDR1 LNHDA and CDR2 SQIVND (reference sequence). The germline V and J ends were trimmed by 3 bases and 9 bases, with 15 bases remaining between them. The CDR3 has 14 residues. In DNA, the CDR3 is TGTGCCAGTAGTATGGTCGGGACAAAACCGCCCCAGCATTTT. Amino acids: CASSMVGTKPPQHF.

The chain joins TRBV20-1 to TRBJ2-7; 9 bases fit TRBD2. Germline CDR1 DFQATT, CDR2 SNEGSKA (reference sequence). This CDR3 contains 12 residues. The V and J ends lost 7 bases and 4 bases, in that order; junction bases with no gene match: 5. Here the CDR3 reads CSGVAGAYEQYF. As DNA, the CDR3 is TGCAGTGGTGTAGCGGGAGCTTACGAGCAGTACTTC.

This clonotype was picked up many times. The limits of the CDR3 on the DNA are not certain, so only TCRdb's listed CDR3 is given. V and J are TRBV20-1 and TRBJ1-5. The CDR3 has 16 amino acids, counting both end residues. CDR1 is DFQATT, CDR2 SNEGSKA, per germline (reference sequence). The CDR3 spells CSATPSRGVGNQPQHF.

The chain recombines TRBV20-1 with TRBJ1-6; the D gene is possibly TRBD1 (6 bases). Germline V gene sequence: CDR1 DFQATT, CDR2 SNEGSKA (reference sequence). The CDR3 covers 17 residues. With 3 bases removed from V and 9 bases from J, the gap between germline ends came to 24 bases. As DNA, the CDR3 is TGCAGTGCTAGCTCCATTGGCCTACAGGGACGTGGTTCACCCCTCCACTTT. It codes for CSASSIGLQGRGSPLHF.

This clonotype was seen repeatedly, ten times or more. The junction differs from germline at one of its ends, possibly a read error. V usage is TRBV27 and J usage is TRBJ2-5, with TRBD1 matching 10 bases. The germline gives CDR1 MNHEY, CDR2 SMNVEV (reference sequence). The CDR3 is 18 residues long. This CDR3 reads CASSLRQGAPRAEETRYF. DNA for the CDR3: TGTGCCAGCAGTTTAAGACAGGGGGCCCCAAGGGCAGAAGAGACCCGGTACTTC.

Comment on this clonotype: A clone one base away is much larger, so this may be a read error. The chain's CDR3 is CAWKSAGAGDTQYF. The CDR3 DNA sequence: TGTGCCTGGAAATCAGCGGGAGCCGGTGATACGCAGTATTTT. The rearrangement joins TRBV30 to TRBJ2-3; 8 bases are shared with TRBD2. The CDR3 is made up of 14 amino acids. Germline loops: CDR1 GTSNPN, CDR2 SVGIG (reference sequence). V shed 4 bases, J shed 6 bases, and the junction held 9 bases outside the gene matches. Complete variable domain (other parts from reference TRBV30 and TRBJ2-3): SQTIHQWPATLVQPVGSPLSLECTVEGTSNPNLYWYRQAAGRGLQLLFYSVGIGQISSEVPQNLSASRPQDRQFILSSKKLLLSDSGFYLCAWKSAGAGDTQYFGPGTRLTVL.

This chain connects TRBV6-2 or TRBV6-3 to TRBJ2-1, with a possible D match to TRBD2 (6 bases). Germline V gene lookup returns CDR1 MNHEY and CDR2 SVGEGT. The CDR3 runs 15 residues. Here the CDR3 reads CAAGPRREMRNEQFF. CDR3 DNA: TGTGCAGCAGGCCCGAGACGGGAGATGAGGAATGAGCAGTTCTTC.

This clonotype has ten or more counts. The chain uses TRBV20-1 and TRBJ1-1; no clear D gene. CDR3 length: 14 amino acids. Germline CDR1 and CDR2: DFQATT and SNEGSKA (reference sequence). The germline V and J ends were trimmed by 3 bases and 2 bases, with 13 bases remaining between them. The CDR3 spells CSASDSGRNTEAFF. The CDR3 DNA reads as TGCAGTGCTAGCGACTCCGGCAGAAACACTGAAGCTTTCTTT.

This clonotype turned up a few times. This chain uses TRBV7-6 with TRBJ1-5; 7 positions agree with TRBD1. The CDR3 runs to 13 residues. The germline V gene encodes CDR1 SGHVS and CDR2 FNYEAQ. After removal of 3 bases from V and 5 bases from J, the junction contained 1 base not matched to a gene. CDR3 sequence reads: CASSFGTDQPQHF. The CDR3 DNA reads as TGTGCCAGCAGCTTTGGGACAGATCAGCCCCAGCATTTT.

This chain links TRBV6-2 or TRBV6-3 with TRBJ1-5; 10 positions match TRBD1. CDR1 and CDR2 from the germline V gene are MNHEY and SVGEGT. J lost 5 bases, V lost 5 bases, and 6 bases had no gene match. The CDR3 has 15 amino acids. The CDR3 loop reads CASSPDRGRHQPQHF. In DNA, the CDR3 is TGTGCCAGCAGTCCAGACAGGGGGCGGCATCAGCCCCAGCATTTT.

This clonotype was recorded at least ten times. The J gene is TRBJ2-7, the V gene TRBV28; D ambiguous. CDR3 length: 14 residues. Germline loops: CDR1 MDHEN, CDR2 SYDVKM. Trimming removed 7 bases at V and 3 bases at J, with 16 bases between. CDR3 protein: CASTSPAVIYEQYF. The CDR3 DNA follows: TGTGCCAGCACTTCACCGGCGGTAATCTACGAGCAGTACTTC.

The V and J genes are TRBV4-3 and TRBJ2-3; weak D call: TRBD1 (7 bases). V lost 0 bases to trimming and J lost 3 bases, with 13 bases between them. The CDR3 is 16 amino acids. Germline CDR1 and CDR2: LGHNA and YSLEER. The CDR3: CASSQDSGGMTDTQYF. DNA of the CDR3: TGCGCCAGCAGCCAAGATTCAGGGGGGATGACAGATACGCAGTATTTT.

This clonotype came up once. A junction boundary mismatches the germline segment, possibly from a read error. The chain combines TRBV20-1 with TRBJ2-4; 8 bases are shared with TRBD2. The germline CDR1 and CDR2 sequences are DFQATT and SNEGSKA (reference sequence). The CDR3 contains 15 residues. DNA of the CDR3: TGCAGTGCTAGAGGGGCCAGCGGGAGAGGAAACATTCAGTGCTTC. Amino acid sequence: CSARGASGRGNIQCF.

This clonotype was seen a handful of times. The rearrangement joins TRBV27 to TRBJ2-7; D not certain. V was cut by 0 bases and J by 2 bases, with 14 bases left in between. CDR3 length: 16 amino acids. Germline V gene data show CDR1 as MNHEY and CDR2 as SMNVEV (reference sequence). CDR3 coding DNA: TGTGCCAGCAGTTTATCCGTCTCTTCGGACGCCTACGAGCAGTACTTC. This sequence encodes CASSLSVSSDAYEQYF.

Many counts were recorded for this clonotype. The chain links TRBV28 to TRBJ1-5; 8 bases line up with TRBD1. This CDR3 has 14 residues. CDR1 is MDHEN and CDR2 is SYDVKM in the germline V gene. The trim removed 9 bases at V and 0 bases at J, leaving 4 bases unmatched. The CDR3 bases are TGTGCCAGTACAGGGGGGGGTAGCAATCAGCCCCAGCATTTT. Amino acid sequence: CASTGGGSNQPQHF. Full variable domain (missing parts from reference TRBV28 and TRBJ1-5): DVKVTQSSRYLVKRTGEKVFLECVQDMDHENMFWYRQDPGLGLRLIYFSYDVKMKEKGDIPEGYSVSREKKERFSLILESASTNQTSMYLCASTGGGSNQPQHFGDGTRLSIL.

The chain combines TRBV7-3 with TRBJ2-7, with 10 bases that match TRBD1. The trim removed 5 bases at V and 3 bases at J, leaving 7 bases unmatched. CDR1 is SGHTA and CDR2 is FQGTGA in the germline V gene. The CDR3 sequence is 15 residues long. This chain's CDR3 is CASSPGTGAHYEQYF. The DNA of the CDR3 is TGTGCCAGCAGCCCCGGGACAGGGGCGCACTACGAGCAGTACTTC.

The gene calls are TRBV6-2 or TRBV6-3 and TRBJ1-5, with D tentatively TRBD1 (5 bases). V lost 6 bases, J lost 8 bases, and 11 bases lay in between. Germline-derived CDR1 and CDR2 are MNHEY and SVGEGT. The CDR3 is 12 residues long. This chain's CDR3 is CASSYGTEPQHF. For the CDR3, the DNA is TGTGCCAGCAGCTACGGGACCGAGCCCCAGCATTTT.

This clonotype was counted a few times. The chain has TRBV29-1 and TRBJ1-1; D remains unclear. With 6 bases removed from V and 5 bases from J, the gap between germline ends came to 16 bases. The germline V gene encodes CDR1 SQVTM and CDR2 ANQGSEA. This CDR3 is built from 13 residues. The CDR3 here is CSVQYSGGTEAFF. For the CDR3, the DNA is TGCAGCGTCCAGTACTCCGGTGGGACTGAAGCTTTCTTT.